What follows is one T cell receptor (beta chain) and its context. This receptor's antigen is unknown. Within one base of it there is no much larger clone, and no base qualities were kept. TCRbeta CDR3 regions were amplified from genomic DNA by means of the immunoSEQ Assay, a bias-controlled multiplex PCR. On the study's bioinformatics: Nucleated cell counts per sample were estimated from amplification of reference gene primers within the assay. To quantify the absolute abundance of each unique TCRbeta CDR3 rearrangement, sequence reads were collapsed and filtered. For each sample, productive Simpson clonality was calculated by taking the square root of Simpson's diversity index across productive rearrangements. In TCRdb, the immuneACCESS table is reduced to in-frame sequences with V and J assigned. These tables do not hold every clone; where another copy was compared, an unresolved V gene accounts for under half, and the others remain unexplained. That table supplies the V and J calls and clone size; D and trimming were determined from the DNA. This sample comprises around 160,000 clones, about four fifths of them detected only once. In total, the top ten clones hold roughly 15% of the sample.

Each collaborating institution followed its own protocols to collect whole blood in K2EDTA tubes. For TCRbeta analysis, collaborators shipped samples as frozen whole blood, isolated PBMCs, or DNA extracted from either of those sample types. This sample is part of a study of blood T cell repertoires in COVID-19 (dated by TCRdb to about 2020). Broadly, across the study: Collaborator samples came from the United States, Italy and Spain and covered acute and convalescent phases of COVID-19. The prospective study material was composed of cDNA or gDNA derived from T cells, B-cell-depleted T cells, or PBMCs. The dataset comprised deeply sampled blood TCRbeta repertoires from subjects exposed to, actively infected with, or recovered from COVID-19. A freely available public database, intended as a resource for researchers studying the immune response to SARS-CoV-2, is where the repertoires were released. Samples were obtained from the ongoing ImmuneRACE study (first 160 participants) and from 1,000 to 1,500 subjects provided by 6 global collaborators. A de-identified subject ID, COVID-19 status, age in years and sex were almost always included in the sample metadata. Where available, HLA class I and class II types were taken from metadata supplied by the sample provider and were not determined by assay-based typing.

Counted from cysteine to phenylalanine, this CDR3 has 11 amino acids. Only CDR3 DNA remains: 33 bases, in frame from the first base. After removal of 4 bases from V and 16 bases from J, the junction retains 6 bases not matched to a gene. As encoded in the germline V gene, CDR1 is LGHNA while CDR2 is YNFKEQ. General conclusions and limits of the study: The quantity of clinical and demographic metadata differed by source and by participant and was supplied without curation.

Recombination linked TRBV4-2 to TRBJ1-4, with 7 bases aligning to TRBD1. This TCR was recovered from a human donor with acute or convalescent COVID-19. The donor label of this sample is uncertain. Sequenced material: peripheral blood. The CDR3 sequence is CASSLQGIQFF. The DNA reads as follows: TGTGCCAGCAGCCTACAGGGGATTCAGTTTTTT.